The rows below give T cell receptor beta chains drawn from one sample of a study of radiotherapy plus CTLA-4 blockade in lung cancer. Generated by immunoSEQ multiplex PCR, the TCRdb table keeps only in-frame clones and is missing some. The table lists 45,000 to 55,000 clones, approximately 78% of them singletons. Material: peripheral blood, obtained from a patient treated with radiotherapy plus ipilimumab. Receptors were obtained from a human donor with non-small cell lung cancer who had stable disease on radiotherapy plus ipilimumab. Each CDR3 is given with its conserved first and last residue. The D gene is left open where the match is weak. Clone size appears in some rows only: once, few, many, or a class for an expanded clone.

abundance: -
d_gene: -
j_gene: TRBJ2-3
v_gene: TRBV27
CDR3nt: TGTGCCAGCAGTCTCACCAGGGGGGCGTTCGCAGATACGCAGTATTTT
CDR3aa: CASSLTRGAFADTQYF

abundance: -
d_gene: -
j_gene: TRBJ2-2
v_gene: TRBV13
CDR3nt: TGTGCCAGCAGCTATGGGGGGTCCGGGGAGCTGTTTTTT
CDR3aa: CASSYGGSGELFF

abundance: -
d_gene: -
j_gene: TRBJ1-1
v_gene: TRBV18
CDR3nt: TGTGCCAGCTCACAAGGGTACCGGGGGACTGAAGCTTTCTTT
CDR3aa: CASSQGYRGTEAFF

abundance: -
d_gene: TRBD1
j_gene: TRBJ2-7
v_gene: TRBV27
CDR3nt: TGTGCCAGCTCGGGACAGGGAGACTACGAGCAGTACTTC
CDR3aa: CASSGQGDYEQYF

abundance: -
d_gene: TRBD2
j_gene: TRBJ2-3
v_gene: TRBV29-1
CDR3nt: TGCAGCGCACTAAAGCGGGACACAGATACGCAGTATTTT
CDR3aa: CSALKRDTDTQYF

abundance: -
d_gene: TRBD2
j_gene: TRBJ2-1
v_gene: TRBV27
CDR3nt: TGTGCCAGCAGTTTACCTCAACCTACTAGCGGGGGGTACAATGAGCAGTTCTTC
CDR3aa: CASSLPQPTSGGYNEQFF

abundance: -
d_gene: TRBD1
j_gene: TRBJ1-2
v_gene: TRBV28
CDR3nt: TGTGCCAGCAGTTTTGGGACAGGGAACTATGGCTACACCTTC
CDR3aa: CASSFGTGNYGYTF

abundance: few
d_gene: TRBD1
j_gene: TRBJ1-3
v_gene: TRBV5-4
CDR3nt: TGTGCCAGCAGCTCTTACAGGGGCTCTGGAAACACCATATATTTT
CDR3aa: CASSSYRGSGNTIYF

abundance: -
d_gene: -
j_gene: TRBJ1-3
v_gene: TRBV10-1
CDR3nt: TGCGCCAGCAGAACTATAGGTTTCCCTGGAAACACCATATATTTT
CDR3aa: CASRTIGFPGNTIYF

abundance: once
d_gene: -
j_gene: TRBJ2-5
v_gene: TRBV19
CDR3nt: TGTGCCAGTAGTATGTTACAGGGTCGGGAGACCCAGTACTTC
CDR3aa: CASSMLQGRETQYF

abundance: -
d_gene: TRBD1
j_gene: TRBJ2-7
v_gene: TRBV27
CDR3nt: TGTGCCAGCAGTTTATCTAGGGGACAGGGCTCCTACGAGCAGTACTTC
CDR3aa: CASSLSRGQGSYEQYF

abundance: -
d_gene: TRBD2
j_gene: TRBJ2-7
v_gene: TRBV15
CDR3nt: TGTGCCACCAGCAGATGGGCCAGGGAGGGCGAGCAGTACTTC
CDR3aa: CATSRWAREGEQYF

abundance: -
d_gene: -
j_gene: TRBJ1-2
v_gene: TRBV4-1
CDR3nt: TGCGCCAGCAGCCAAGTGGTCAGCGGGGATGGCTACACCTTC
CDR3aa: CASSQVVSGDGYTF

abundance: few
d_gene: TRBD1
j_gene: TRBJ1-5
v_gene: TRBV6-6
CDR3nt: TGTGCCAGCAGTCCAGGACAGGGAAGGCCCCAGCATTTT
CDR3aa: CASSPGQGRPQHF

abundance: -
d_gene: -
j_gene: TRBJ1-5
v_gene: TRBV4-3
CDR3nt: TGCGCCAGCGGCCAAGACATTAGCAATCAGCCCCAGCATTTT
CDR3aa: CASGQDISNQPQHF

abundance: -
d_gene: TRBD2
j_gene: TRBJ2-7
v_gene: TRBV19
CDR3nt: TGTGCCAGTAGTCCGCAGGGATCTAGCGGAAGCTCCTACGAGCAGTACTTC
CDR3aa: CASSPQGSSGSSYEQYF

abundance: once
d_gene: -
j_gene: TRBJ2-7
v_gene: TRBV19
CDR3nt: TGTGCCAGTAGTATGAGGGGGGGCTTTGCCTACGAGCAGTACTTC
CDR3aa: CASSMRGGFAYEQYF

abundance: -
d_gene: TRBD2
j_gene: TRBJ2-3
v_gene: TRBV19
CDR3nt: TGTGCCAGCCGAGCCATAGCGGGAGTGAGCACAGATACGCAGTATTTT
CDR3aa: CASRAIAGVSTDTQYF

abundance: -
d_gene: TRBD2
j_gene: TRBJ2-3
v_gene: TRBV5-4
CDR3nt: TGTGCCAGCAGCTTGCTAGCGGGAGGCGGGGCTGATACGCAGTATTTT
CDR3aa: CASSLLAGGGADTQYF

abundance: -
d_gene: TRBD2
j_gene: TRBJ2-1
v_gene: TRBV7-9
CDR3nt: TGTGCCAGCAGCCCCATCCCGTGGCAGCGGGGGAGCAATGAGCAGTTCTTC
CDR3aa: CASSPIPWQRGSNEQFF

abundance: -
d_gene: TRBD2
j_gene: TRBJ2-1
v_gene: TRBV5-8
CDR3nt: TGTGCCAGCAGCTCGGGACTAGCGGCCACCTACAATGAGCAGTTCTTC
CDR3aa: CASSSGLAATYNEQFF

abundance: -
d_gene: TRBD2
j_gene: TRBJ2-1
v_gene: TRBV5-1
CDR3nt: TGCGCCAGCAGCTTGGCCCTTGCGGGAGGTACCTACAATGAGCAGTTCTTC
CDR3aa: CASSLALAGGTYNEQFF

abundance: -
d_gene: -
j_gene: TRBJ2-1
v_gene: TRBV6-1
CDR3nt: TGTGCCAGCCTAGCACTCTCCTACAATGAGCAGTTCTTC
CDR3aa: CASLALSYNEQFF

abundance: once
d_gene: -
j_gene: TRBJ1-2
v_gene: TRBV20-1
CDR3nt: TGCAGTGCTAGAGCTCCCGATGGCTACACCTTC
CDR3aa: CSARAPDGYTF

abundance: -
d_gene: -
j_gene: TRBJ2-1
v_gene: TRBV4-3
CDR3nt: TGCGCCAGCAGCCATGCCGGGACACCCCAAAGGCACAATGAGCAGTTCTTC
CDR3aa: CASSHAGTPQRHNEQFF

abundance: -
d_gene: TRBD2
j_gene: TRBJ2-2
v_gene: TRBV11-2
CDR3nt: TGTGCCAGCAGCTTAGTTCCTAGCGGGAGGATGGACAGCACCGGGGAGCTGTTTTTT
CDR3aa: CASSLVPSGRMDSTGELFF

abundance: -
d_gene: TRBD1
j_gene: TRBJ1-2
v_gene: TRBV27
CDR3nt: TGTGCCAGCAGTTACAGGGGTTCTGGCTATGGCTACACCTTC
CDR3aa: CASSYRGSGYGYTF

abundance: once
d_gene: TRBD1
j_gene: TRBJ2-7
v_gene: TRBV27
CDR3nt: TGTGCCAGCAACCGCGGACAGGGGGCGTCCGAGCAGTACTTC
CDR3aa: CASNRGQGASEQYF

abundance: -
d_gene: TRBD2
j_gene: TRBJ2-7
v_gene: TRBV6-1
CDR3nt: TGTGCCAGCAGTGAACGAGCACTAGCGGGTGCCTACGAGCAGTACTTC
CDR3aa: CASSERALAGAYEQYF

abundance: -
d_gene: -
j_gene: TRBJ1-3
v_gene: TRBV19
CDR3nt: TGTGCCAGTAGTTTCCCAGGTTTAATAACGACTGGAAACACCATATATTTT
CDR3aa: CASSFPGLITTGNTIYF

abundance: -
d_gene: -
j_gene: TRBJ2-3
v_gene: TRBV7-2
CDR3nt: TGTGCCAGCAGCTTAAAGTTAGGGGTAGCGGCCGATACGCAGTATTTT
CDR3aa: CASSLKLGVAADTQYF

abundance: -
d_gene: -
j_gene: TRBJ1-1
v_gene: TRBV29-1
CDR3nt: TGCAGCGTCGCTAGAAACTGGAACACTGAAGCTTTCTTT
CDR3aa: CSVARNWNTEAFF

abundance: -
d_gene: TRBD2
j_gene: TRBJ2-1
v_gene: TRBV7-2
CDR3nt: TGTGCCAGCAGCTTAGTGGGAGCGGGGAATGAGCAGTTCTTC
CDR3aa: CASSLVGAGNEQFF

abundance: once
d_gene: TRBD2
j_gene: TRBJ2-3
v_gene: TRBV9
CDR3nt: TGTGCCAGCAGCACCAGCCGGAGCGGGGAAGATACGCAGTATTTT
CDR3aa: CASSTSRSGEDTQYF

abundance: -
d_gene: -
j_gene: TRBJ2-7
v_gene: TRBV19
CDR3nt: TGTGCCAGTAGTATCGGCGGAGGCTACGAGCAGTACTTC
CDR3aa: CASSIGGGYEQYF

abundance: -
d_gene: -
j_gene: TRBJ2-7
v_gene: TRBV18
CDR3nt: TGTGCCAGCTCACCAAGGGGTACGAGTGAGCAGTACTTC
CDR3aa: CASSPRGTSEQYF

abundance: -
d_gene: -
j_gene: TRBJ2-3
v_gene: TRBV2
CDR3nt: TGTGCCAGCAGTCCCAGGACTGGGAGCACAGATACGCAGTATTTT
CDR3aa: CASSPRTGSTDTQYF

abundance: -
d_gene: TRBD1
j_gene: TRBJ2-6
v_gene: TRBV28
CDR3nt: TGTGCCAGCAGTCCCGGACAGGGCACGGTCCTCCTCTCTGGGGCCAACGTCCTGACTTTC
CDR3aa: CASSPGQGTVLLSGANVLTF

abundance: once
d_gene: TRBD1
j_gene: TRBJ1-3
v_gene: TRBV7-9
CDR3nt: TGTGCCAGCAGCTTCGGGGGGACAGGAGCTGGAAACACCATATATTTT
CDR3aa: CASSFGGTGAGNTIYF

abundance: -
d_gene: TRBD2
j_gene: TRBJ2-5
v_gene: TRBV18
CDR3nt: TGTGCCAGCTCATCCGGACTAGCGGGAGCCATGGAGACCCAGTACTTC
CDR3aa: CASSSGLAGAMETQYF

abundance: -
d_gene: TRBD2
j_gene: TRBJ2-7
v_gene: TRBV7-2
CDR3nt: TGTGCCAGCAGTATTAGCGGGGACACCTACGAGCAGTACTTC
CDR3aa: CASSISGDTYEQYF

abundance: -
d_gene: TRBD2
j_gene: TRBJ2-1
v_gene: TRBV5-8
CDR3nt: TGTGCCAGCAGCCAAAACCTTCTCGGGACTAGCGAGGATGAGCAGTTCTTC
CDR3aa: CASSQNLLGTSEDEQFF

abundance: -
d_gene: -
j_gene: TRBJ1-1
v_gene: TRBV28
CDR3nt: TGTGCCAGCAACTCTTTGGGGACGGGAGGGGGTGCAGTGGGGAGTGAAGCTTTCTTT
CDR3aa: CASNSLGTGGGAVGSEAFF

abundance: -
d_gene: -
j_gene: TRBJ2-7
v_gene: TRBV2
CDR3nt: TGTGCCAGCAGGGACTGGGAGAACGAGCAGTACTTC
CDR3aa: CASRDWENEQYF

abundance: -
d_gene: -
j_gene: TRBJ2-1
v_gene: TRBV4-3
CDR3nt: TGCGCCAGCAGCCAGGAGCTCTCCTACAATGAGCAGTTCTTC
CDR3aa: CASSQELSYNEQFF

abundance: -
d_gene: TRBD1
j_gene: TRBJ2-3
v_gene: TRBV4-3
CDR3nt: TGCGCCAGCAGCCAAGCTGGGACAGGGCAAGATACGCAGTATTTT
CDR3aa: CASSQAGTGQDTQYF

abundance: -
d_gene: TRBD2
j_gene: TRBJ2-2
v_gene: TRBV5-4
CDR3nt: TGTGCCAGCAGCGTAGCGGGAGGAGGGGAGCTGTTTTTT
CDR3aa: CASSVAGGGELFF

abundance: -
d_gene: -
j_gene: TRBJ2-3
v_gene: TRBV18
CDR3nt: TGTGCCAGCTCAGCCTCTCCGCGGAGCACAGATACGCAGTATTTT
CDR3aa: CASSASPRSTDTQYF

abundance: few
d_gene: -
j_gene: TRBJ1-5
v_gene: TRBV18
CDR3nt: TGTGCCAGCTCACCAGCCCCGCAGGTTCATAGCAATCAGCCCCAGCATTTT
CDR3aa: CASSPAPQVHSNQPQHF

abundance: once
d_gene: -
j_gene: TRBJ2-3
v_gene: TRBV7-2
CDR3nt: TGTGCCAGCAGCCCCCTGACAGGAGGCACAGATACGCAGTATTTT
CDR3aa: CASSPLTGGTDTQYF

abundance: -
d_gene: -
j_gene: TRBJ1-5
v_gene: TRBV5-8
CDR3nt: TGTGCCAGCAGCTTGGAACTAAATAGCAATCAGCCCCAGCATTTT
CDR3aa: CASSLELNSNQPQHF

abundance: -
d_gene: -
j_gene: TRBJ2-7
v_gene: TRBV7-6
CDR3nt: TGTGCCAGCAGCTCCGAGGTGGATCGCGAGCAGTACTTC
CDR3aa: CASSSEVDREQYF

abundance: -
d_gene: -
j_gene: TRBJ1-1
v_gene: TRBV6-1
CDR3nt: TGTGCCAGCAGTGTTTCAGGGGCCAACACTGAAGCTTTCTTT
CDR3aa: CASSVSGANTEAFF